A single TCR beta chain is shown here with its context. Time point given: after dendritic cell vaccination, including at tumor progression/relapse. No glioblastoma patient carried an isocitrate dehydrogenase mutation. Primers: 60 V beta forward and 13 J beta reverse. Some clones are missing from TCRdb's copy, which holds only in-frame ones; the method was immunoSEQ multiplex PCR. The profile shows approximately 50,000 clones, approximately 90% of them singletons. This record comes from a study of glioma-infiltrating T cells after dendritic cell vaccination. Turning to the study itself: Patients received three intradermal dendritic cell vaccine injections at biweekly intervals.

The CDR3 spans 18 residues. The germline V gene has CDR1 ENHRY and CDR2 SYGVKD. V lost 8 bases and J 0 bases, leaving 24 bases between the germline ends. Sequenced here: blood, sampled after dendritic cell vaccination. This chain joins TRBV10-3 and TRBJ2-3; no firm D call. This TCR was sampled from a human donor with glioblastoma. The CDR3 DNA follows: TGTGCCATCTCCCGAACATTCAGCGAAACATCTAGCACAGATACGCAGTATTTT. Encoded protein: CAISRTFSETSSTDTQYF.